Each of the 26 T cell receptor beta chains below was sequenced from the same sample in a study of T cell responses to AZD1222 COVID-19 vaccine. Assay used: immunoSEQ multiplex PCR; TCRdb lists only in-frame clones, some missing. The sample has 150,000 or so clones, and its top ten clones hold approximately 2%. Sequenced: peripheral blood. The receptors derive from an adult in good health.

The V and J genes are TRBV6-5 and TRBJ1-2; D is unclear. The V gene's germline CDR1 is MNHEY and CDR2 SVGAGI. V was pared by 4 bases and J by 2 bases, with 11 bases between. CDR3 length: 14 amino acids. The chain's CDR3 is CASSFRARNYGYTF. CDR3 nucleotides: TGTGCCAGCAGTTTTAGGGCTCGGAACTATGGCTACACCTTC.

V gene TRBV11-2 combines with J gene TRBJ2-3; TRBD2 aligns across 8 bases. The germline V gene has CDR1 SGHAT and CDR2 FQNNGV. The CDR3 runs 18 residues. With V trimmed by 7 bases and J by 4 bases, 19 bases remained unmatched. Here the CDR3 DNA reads TGTGCCAGCACCCGATTTGCAGTCAGCGGGGGAGACCCAGATACGCAGTATTTT. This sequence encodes CASTRFAVSGGDPDTQYF.

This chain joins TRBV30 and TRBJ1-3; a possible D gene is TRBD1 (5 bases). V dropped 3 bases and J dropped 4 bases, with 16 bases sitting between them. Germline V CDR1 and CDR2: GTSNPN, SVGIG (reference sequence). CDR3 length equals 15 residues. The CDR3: CAWSRRGTTGNTIYF. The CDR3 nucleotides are TGTGCCTGGAGCAGGCGTGGGACGACGGGAAACACCATATATTTT.

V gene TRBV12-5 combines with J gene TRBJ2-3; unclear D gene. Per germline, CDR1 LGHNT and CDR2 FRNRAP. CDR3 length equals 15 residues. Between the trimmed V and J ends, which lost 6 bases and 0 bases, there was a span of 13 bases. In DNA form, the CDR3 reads TGTGCTAGTGGCCCTGACACCACTAGCACAGATACGCAGTATTTT. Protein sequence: CASGPDTTSTDTQYF.

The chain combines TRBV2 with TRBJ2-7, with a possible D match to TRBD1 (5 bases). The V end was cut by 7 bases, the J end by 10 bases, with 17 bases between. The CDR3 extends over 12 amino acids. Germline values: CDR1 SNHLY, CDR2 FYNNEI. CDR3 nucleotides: TGTGCCAGCACCCGGGCAGGGCTTAATCAGTACTTC. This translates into CASTRAGLNQYF.

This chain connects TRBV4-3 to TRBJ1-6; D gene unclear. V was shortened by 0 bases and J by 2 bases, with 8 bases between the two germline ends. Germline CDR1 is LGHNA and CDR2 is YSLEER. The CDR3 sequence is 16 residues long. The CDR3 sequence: CASSQDVVTYNSPLHF. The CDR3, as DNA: TGCGCCAGCAGCCAAGATGTAGTGACCTATAATTCACCCCTCCACTTT.

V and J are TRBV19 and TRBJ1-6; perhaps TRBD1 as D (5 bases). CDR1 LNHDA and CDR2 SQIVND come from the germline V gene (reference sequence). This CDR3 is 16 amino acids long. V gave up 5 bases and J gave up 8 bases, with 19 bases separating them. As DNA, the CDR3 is TGTGCCAGTAGTCCCGGTCCAGGGTCCAACTATTCACCCCTCCACTTT. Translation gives CASSPGPGSNYSPLHF.

The CDR3 DNA is TGTGCCAGTAGCGGACAGGGGGCACGTGGCTACACCTTC. It encodes CASSGQGARGYTF. This chain links TRBV19 with TRBJ1-2, with 11 bases lining up with TRBD1. This CDR3 comprises 13 residues. Unmatched junction bases numbered 4, after V lost 6 bases and J lost 7 bases. Looked up from germline, CDR1 is LNHDA and CDR2 is SQIVND (reference sequence).

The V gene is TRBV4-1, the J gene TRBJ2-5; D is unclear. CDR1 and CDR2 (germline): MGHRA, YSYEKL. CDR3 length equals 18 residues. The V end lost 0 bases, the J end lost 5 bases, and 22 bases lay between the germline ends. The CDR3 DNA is TGCGCCAGCAGCCAAGATCCGGACCGACCTGGCTTTGCGGAGACCCAGTACTTC. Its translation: CASSQDPDRPGFAETQYF.

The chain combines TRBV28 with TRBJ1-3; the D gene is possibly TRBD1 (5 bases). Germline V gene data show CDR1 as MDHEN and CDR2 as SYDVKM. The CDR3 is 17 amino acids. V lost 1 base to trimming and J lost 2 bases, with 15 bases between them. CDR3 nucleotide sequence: TGTGCCAGCAGTTTATCCCCGACAGACACACCTGGAAACACCATATATTTT. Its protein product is CASSLSPTDTPGNTIYF. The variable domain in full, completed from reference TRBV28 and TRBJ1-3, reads DVKVTQSSRYLVKRTGEKVFLECVQDMDHENMFWYRQDPGLGLRLIYFSYDVKMKEKGDIPEGYSVSREKKERFSLILESASTNQTSMYLCASSLSPTDTPGNTIYFGEGSWLTVV.

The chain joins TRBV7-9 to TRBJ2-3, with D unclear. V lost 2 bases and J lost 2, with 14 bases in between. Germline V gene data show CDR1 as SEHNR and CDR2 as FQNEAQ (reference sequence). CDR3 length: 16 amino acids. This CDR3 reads CASSLWRSDYTDTQYF. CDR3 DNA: TGTGCCAGCAGCTTATGGCGGTCTGATTACACAGATACGCAGTATTTT.

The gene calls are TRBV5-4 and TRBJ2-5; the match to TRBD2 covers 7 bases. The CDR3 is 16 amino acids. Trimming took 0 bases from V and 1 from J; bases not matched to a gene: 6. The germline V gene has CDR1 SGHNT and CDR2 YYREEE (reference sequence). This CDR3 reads CASSLGAGVGQETQYF. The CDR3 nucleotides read TGTGCCAGCAGCTTGGGCGCGGGGGTGGGCCAAGAGACCCAGTACTTC. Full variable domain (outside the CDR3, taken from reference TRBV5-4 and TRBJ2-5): ETGVTQSPTHLIKTRGQQVTLRCSSQSGHNTVSWYQQALGQGPQFIFQYYREEENGRGNFPPRFSGLQFPNYSSELNVNALELDDSALYLCASSLGAGVGQETQYFGPGTRLLVL.

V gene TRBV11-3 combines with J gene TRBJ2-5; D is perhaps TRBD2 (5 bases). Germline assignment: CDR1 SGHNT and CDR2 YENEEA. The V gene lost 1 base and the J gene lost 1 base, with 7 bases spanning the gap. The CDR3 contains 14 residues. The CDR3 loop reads CASSLGRSQETQYF. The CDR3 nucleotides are TGTGCCAGCAGCTTAGGGAGGAGCCAAGAGACCCAGTACTTC.

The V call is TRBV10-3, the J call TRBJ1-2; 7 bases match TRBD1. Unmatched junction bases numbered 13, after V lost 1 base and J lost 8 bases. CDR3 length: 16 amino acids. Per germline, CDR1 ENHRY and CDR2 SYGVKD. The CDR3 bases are TGTGCCATCAGTGAGTTCGGACAGGACACACCGGAAGGCTACACCTTC. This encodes CAISEFGQDTPEGYTF.

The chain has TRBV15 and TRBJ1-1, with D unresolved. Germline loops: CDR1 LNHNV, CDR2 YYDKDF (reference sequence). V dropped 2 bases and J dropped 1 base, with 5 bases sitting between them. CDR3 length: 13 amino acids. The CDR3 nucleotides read TGTGCCACCAGCAGAAACCCGAACACTGAAGCTTTCTTT. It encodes CATSRNPNTEAFF.

CDR3 sequence: CASGNGVNTEAFF. The CDR3 DNA is TGTGCCTCGGGCAACGGGGTGAACACTGAAGCTTTCTTT. The rearrangement joins TRBV30 to TRBJ1-1; D unresolved. The V gene lost 7 bases and the J gene lost 0 bases, with 12 bases spanning the gap. From germline, CDR1 is GTSNPN and CDR2 SVGIG (reference sequence). The CDR3 extends over 13 amino acids.

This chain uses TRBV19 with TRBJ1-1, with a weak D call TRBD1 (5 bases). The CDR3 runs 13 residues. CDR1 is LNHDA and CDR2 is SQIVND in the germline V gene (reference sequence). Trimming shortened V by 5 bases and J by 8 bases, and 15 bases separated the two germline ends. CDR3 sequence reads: CASSGPGPNEAFF. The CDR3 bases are TGTGCCAGTAGTGGCCCGGGGCCTAACGAAGCTTTCTTT.

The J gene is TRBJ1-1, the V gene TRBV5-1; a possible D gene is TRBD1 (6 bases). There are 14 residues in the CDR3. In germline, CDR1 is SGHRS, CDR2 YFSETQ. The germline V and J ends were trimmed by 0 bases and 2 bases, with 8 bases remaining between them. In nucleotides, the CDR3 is TGCGCCAGCAGCTTGGGGACAGTCAACACTGAAGCTTTCTTT. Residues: CASSLGTVNTEAFF.

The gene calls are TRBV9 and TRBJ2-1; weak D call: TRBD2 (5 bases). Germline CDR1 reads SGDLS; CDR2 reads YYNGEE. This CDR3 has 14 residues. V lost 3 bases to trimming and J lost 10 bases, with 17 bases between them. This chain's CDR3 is CASSGYDVEVEQFF. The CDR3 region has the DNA TGTGCCAGCAGCGGCTATGACGTGGAGGTCGAGCAGTTCTTC.

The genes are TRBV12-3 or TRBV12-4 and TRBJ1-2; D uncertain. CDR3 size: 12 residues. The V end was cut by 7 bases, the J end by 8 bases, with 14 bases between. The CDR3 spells CASKPEVGGYTF. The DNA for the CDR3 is TGTGCCAGCAAACCAGAGGTAGGAGGCTACACCTTC.

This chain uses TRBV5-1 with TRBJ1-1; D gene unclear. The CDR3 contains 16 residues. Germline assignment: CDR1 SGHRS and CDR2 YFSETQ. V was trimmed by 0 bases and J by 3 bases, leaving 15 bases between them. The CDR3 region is CASSLGLAGLDTEAFF. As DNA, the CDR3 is TGCGCCAGCAGCTTGGGCCTGGCGGGTTTGGACACTGAAGCTTTCTTT.

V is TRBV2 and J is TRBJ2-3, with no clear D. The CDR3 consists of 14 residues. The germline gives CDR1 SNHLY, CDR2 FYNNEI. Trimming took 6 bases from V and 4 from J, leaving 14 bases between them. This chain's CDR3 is CASRVALPADTQYF. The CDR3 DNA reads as TGTGCCAGCAGGGTGGCTTTGCCAGCAGATACGCAGTATTTT.

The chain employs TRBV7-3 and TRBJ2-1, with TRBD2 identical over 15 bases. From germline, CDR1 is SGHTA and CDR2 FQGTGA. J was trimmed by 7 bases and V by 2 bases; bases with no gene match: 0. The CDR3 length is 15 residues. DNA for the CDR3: TGTGCCAGCAGCTTAGGACTAGCGGGGGGGAATGAGCAGTTCTTC. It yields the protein CASSLGLAGGNEQFF. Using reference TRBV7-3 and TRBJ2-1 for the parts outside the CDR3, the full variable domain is GAGVSQTPSNKVTEKGKYVELRCDPISGHTALYWYRQSLGQGPEFLIYFQGTGAADDSGLPNDRFFAVRPEGSVSTLKIQRTERGDSAVYLCASSLGLAGGNEQFFGPGTRLTVL.

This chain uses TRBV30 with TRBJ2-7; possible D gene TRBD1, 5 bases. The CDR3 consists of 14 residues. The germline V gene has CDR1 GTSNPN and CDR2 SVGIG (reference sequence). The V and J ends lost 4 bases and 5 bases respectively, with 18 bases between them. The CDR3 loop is CAWKKLQGVDEQYF. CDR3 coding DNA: TGTGCCTGGAAAAAATTGCAGGGTGTGGACGAGCAGTACTTC.

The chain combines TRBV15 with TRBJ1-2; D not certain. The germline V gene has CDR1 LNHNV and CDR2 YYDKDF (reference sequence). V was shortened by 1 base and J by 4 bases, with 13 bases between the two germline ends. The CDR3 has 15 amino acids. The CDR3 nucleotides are TGTGCCACCAGCAGAGGTGGAGCAGGAACCTATGGCTACACCTTC. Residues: CATSRGGAGTYGYTF.

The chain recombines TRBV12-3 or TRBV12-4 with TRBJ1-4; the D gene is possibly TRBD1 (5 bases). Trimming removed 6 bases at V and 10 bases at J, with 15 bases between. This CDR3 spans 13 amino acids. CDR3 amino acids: CASSRADRRKLFF. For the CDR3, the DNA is TGTGCCAGCAGCCGCGCCGACAGACGAAAACTGTTTTTT.